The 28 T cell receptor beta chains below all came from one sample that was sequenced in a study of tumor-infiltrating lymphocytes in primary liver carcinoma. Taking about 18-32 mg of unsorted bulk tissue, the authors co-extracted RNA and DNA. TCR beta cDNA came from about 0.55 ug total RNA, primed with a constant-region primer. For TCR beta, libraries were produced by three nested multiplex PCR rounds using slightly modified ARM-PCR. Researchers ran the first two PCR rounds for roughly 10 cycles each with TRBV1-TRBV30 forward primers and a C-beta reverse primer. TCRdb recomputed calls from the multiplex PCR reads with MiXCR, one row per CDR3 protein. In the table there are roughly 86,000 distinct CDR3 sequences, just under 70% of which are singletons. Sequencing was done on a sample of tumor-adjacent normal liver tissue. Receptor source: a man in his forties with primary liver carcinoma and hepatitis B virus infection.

The CDR3 nucleotides read TGTGCCTGGTGGGGGACAGGGAGGGATGAGCAGTTCTTC. The encoded protein is CAWWGTGRDEQFF. The V and J genes are TRBV30 and TRBJ2-1; 9 nucleotides agree with TRBD1. V trimming: 5 bases; J trimming: 8 bases; junction bases outside the gene matches: 7. Germline assignment: CDR1 GTSNPN and CDR2 SVGIG (reference sequence). CDR3 length: 13 amino acids.

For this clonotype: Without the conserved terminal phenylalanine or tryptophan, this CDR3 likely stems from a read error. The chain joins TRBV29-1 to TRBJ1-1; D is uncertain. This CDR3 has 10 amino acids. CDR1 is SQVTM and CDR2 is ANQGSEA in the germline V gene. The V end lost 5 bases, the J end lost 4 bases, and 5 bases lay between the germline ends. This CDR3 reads CSVLGTEAFP. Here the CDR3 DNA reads TGCAGCGTTCTCGGCACTGAAGCTTTCCCT.

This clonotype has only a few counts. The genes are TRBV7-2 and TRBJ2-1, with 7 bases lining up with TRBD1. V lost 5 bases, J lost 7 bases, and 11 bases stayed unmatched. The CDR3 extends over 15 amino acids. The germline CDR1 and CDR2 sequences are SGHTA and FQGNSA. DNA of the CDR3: TGTGCCAGCAGCCCGGAAACAGGGGAACGTAATGAGCAGTTCTTC. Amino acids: CASSPETGERNEQFF.

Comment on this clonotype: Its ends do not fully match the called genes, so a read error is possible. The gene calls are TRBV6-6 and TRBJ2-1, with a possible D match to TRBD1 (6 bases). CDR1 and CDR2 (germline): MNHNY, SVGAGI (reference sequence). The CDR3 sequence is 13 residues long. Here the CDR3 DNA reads TGTGCCGGGAAGGGGGACATCAGCGTTGAGCAATTCTTC. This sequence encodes CAGKGDISVEQFF.

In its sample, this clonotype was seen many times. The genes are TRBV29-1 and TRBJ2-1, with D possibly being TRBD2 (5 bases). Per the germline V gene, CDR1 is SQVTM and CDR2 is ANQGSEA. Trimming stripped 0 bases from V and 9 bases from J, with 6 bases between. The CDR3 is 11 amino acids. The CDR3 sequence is CSVEDGGEQFF. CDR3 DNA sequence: TGCAGCGTTGAAGATGGAGGTGAGCAGTTCTTC.

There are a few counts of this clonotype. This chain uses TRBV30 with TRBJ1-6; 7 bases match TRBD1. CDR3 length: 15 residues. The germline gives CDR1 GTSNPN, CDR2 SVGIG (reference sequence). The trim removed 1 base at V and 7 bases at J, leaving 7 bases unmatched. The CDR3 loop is CAWSGKGGRNSPLHF. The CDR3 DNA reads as TGTGCCTGGAGTGGAAAAGGGGGCCGGAATTCACCCCTCCACTTT.

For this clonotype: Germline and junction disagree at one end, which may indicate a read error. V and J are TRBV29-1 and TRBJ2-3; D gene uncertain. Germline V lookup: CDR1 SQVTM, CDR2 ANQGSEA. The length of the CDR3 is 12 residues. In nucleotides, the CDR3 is TGCAGCGTTGCGGTGTCAACAGTTACGCAGTATTTT. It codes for CSVAVSTVTQYF.

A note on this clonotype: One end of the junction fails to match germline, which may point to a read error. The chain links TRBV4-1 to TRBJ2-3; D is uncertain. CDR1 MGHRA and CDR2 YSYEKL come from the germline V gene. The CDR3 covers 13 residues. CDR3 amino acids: CASNQEYGDTQFF. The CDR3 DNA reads TGTGCCAGCAACCAAGAATACGGAGATACGCAGTTTTTT.

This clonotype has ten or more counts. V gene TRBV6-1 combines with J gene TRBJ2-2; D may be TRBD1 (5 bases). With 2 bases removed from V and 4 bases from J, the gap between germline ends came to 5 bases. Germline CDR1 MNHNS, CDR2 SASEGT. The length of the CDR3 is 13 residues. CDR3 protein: CASSEQGTGELFF. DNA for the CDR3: TGTGCCAGCAGTGAACAGGGCACCGGGGAGCTGTTTTTT.

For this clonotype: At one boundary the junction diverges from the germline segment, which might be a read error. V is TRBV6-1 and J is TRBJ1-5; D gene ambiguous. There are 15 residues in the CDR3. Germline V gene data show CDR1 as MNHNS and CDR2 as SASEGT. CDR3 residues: CASSVDVGSNPPQHF. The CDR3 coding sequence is TGTGCCAGCAGCGTGGACGTCGGTAGCAATCCGCCCCAGCATTTT.

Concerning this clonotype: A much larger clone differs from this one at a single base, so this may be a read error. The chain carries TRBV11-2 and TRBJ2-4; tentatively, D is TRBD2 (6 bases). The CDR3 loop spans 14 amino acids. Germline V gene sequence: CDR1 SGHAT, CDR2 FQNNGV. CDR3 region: CAGSSGTPKNIQYF. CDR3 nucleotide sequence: TGTGCCGGCAGCTCCGGGACTCCCAAAAACATTCAGTACTTC.

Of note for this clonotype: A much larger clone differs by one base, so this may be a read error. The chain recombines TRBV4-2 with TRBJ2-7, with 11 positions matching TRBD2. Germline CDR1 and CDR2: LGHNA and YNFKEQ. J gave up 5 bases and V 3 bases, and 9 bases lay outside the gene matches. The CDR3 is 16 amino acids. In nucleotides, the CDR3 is TGTGCCAGCAGCCACGGGGAGCTAGCGGGAGGCCACGAGCAGTACTTC. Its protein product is CASSHGELAGGHEQYF.

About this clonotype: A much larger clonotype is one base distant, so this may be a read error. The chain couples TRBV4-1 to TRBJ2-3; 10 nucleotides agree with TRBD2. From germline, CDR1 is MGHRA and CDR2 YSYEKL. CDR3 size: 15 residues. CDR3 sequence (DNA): TGCACCAGCAGCCAAGGACTAGCGGCCCCAGATGCGCAGTATTTT. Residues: CTSSQGLAAPDAQYF.

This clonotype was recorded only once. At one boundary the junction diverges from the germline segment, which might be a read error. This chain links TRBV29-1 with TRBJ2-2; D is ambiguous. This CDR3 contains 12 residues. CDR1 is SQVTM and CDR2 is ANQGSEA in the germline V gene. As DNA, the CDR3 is TGCAACGTTGCTATAAACACCGGGGAGCTGTTTTTT. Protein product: CNVAINTGELFF.

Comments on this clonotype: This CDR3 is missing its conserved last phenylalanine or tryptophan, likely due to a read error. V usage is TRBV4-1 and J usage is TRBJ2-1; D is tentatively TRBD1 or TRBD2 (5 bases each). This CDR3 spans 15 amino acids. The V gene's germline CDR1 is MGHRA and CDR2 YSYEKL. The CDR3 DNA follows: TGCACCAGCAACCAAGTTTCTAGCAGCTCAGGGGAGCAGTTCTAC. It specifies CTSNQVSSSSGEQFY.

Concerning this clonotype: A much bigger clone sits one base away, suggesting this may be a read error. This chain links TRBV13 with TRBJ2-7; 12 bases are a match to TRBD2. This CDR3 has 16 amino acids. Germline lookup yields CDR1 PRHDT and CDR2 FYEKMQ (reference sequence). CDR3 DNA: TGTGCCAGCAGCCCCCGTCGACTAGCGGGAGCCTACAAGCAGTACTTC. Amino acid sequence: CASSPRRLAGAYKQYF.

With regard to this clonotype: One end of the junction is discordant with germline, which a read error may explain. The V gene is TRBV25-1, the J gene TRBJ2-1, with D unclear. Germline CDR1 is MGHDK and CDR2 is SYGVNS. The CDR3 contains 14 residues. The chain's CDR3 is CASSDEVGYNEQSF. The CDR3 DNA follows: TGTGCCAGCAGTGATGAGGTAGGCTACAATGAGCAGTCCTTC.

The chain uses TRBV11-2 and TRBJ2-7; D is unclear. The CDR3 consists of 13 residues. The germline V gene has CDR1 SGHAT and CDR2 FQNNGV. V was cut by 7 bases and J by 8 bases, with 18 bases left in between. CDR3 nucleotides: TGTGCCAGCAACCCAGGACCGCCTTACAAGCAGTACTTC. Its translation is CASNPGPPYKQYF.

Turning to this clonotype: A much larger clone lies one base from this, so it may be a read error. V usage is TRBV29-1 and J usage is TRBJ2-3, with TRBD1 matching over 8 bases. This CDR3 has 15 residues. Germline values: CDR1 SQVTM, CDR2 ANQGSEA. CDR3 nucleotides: TGCAGCATTGAAGGAAACAGGGGGGTCCCAGATACGCAGTATTTT. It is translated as CSIEGNRGVPDTQYF.

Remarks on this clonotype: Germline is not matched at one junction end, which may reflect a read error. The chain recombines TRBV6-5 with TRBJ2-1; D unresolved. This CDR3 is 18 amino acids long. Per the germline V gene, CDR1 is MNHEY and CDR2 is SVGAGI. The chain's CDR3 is CASSYSGPVANVYNEQIF. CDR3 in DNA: TGTGCCAGCAGTTACTCAGGGCCGGTGGCCAACGTCTACAATGAGCAGATCTTC.

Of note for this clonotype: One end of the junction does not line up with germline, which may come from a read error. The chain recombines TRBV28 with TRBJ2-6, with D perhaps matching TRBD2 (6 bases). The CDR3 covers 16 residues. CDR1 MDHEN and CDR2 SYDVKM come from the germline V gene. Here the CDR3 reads CVSIGGGLVGANVLTF. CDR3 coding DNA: TGTGTCAGCATCGGAGGAGGGTTGGTCGGGGCCAACGTCCTGACTTTC.

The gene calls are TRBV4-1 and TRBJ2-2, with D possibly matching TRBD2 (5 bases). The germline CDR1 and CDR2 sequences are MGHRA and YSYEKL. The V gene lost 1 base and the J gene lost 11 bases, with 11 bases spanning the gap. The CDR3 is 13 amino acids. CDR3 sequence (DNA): TGCGCCAGCAGCCAAGGAGGAGGCGGAGAGCTGTTTTTT. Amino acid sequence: CASSQGGGGELFF.

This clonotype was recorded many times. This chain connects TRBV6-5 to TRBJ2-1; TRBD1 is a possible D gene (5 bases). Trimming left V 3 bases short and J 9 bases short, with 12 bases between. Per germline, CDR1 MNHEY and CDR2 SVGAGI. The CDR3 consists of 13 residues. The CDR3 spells CASSYSQGAEQFF. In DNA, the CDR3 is TGTGCCAGCAGTTATAGCCAGGGCGCTGAGCAGTTCTTC.

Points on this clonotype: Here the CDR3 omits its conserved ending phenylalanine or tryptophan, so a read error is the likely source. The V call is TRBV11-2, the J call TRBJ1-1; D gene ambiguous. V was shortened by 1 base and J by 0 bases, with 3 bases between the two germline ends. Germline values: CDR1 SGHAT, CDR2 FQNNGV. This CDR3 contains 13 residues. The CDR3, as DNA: TGTGCCAGCAGCTTAGGCCTGAACACTGAAGCTTTCTCT. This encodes CASSLGLNTEAFS.

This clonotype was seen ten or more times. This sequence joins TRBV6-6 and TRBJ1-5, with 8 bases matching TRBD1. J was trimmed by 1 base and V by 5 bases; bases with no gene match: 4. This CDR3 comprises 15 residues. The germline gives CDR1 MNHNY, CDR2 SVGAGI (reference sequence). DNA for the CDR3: TGTGCCAGCAGTAAACAGGGGGGGAGCAATCAGCCCCAGCATTTT. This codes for CASSKQGGSNQPQHF.

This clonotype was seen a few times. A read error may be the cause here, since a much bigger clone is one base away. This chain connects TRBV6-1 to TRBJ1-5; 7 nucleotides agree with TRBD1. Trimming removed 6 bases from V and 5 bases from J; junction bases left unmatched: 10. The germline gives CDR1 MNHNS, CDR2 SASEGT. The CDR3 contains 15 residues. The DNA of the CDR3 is TGTGCCAGCAGGCTGACAGGGACGGCAGATCAGCCCCAGCATTTT. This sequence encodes CASRLTGTADQPQHF.

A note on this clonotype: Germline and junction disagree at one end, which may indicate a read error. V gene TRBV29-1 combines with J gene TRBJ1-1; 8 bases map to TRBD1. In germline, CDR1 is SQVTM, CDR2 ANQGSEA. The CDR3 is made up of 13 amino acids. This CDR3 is CSVEGQGATEAFF. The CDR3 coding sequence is TGTAGCGTTGAAGGTCAGGGGGCCACTGAAGCTTTCTTT.

CDR3 DNA: TGTGCCAGCAGCTTAGGGGACAGGGACACCGGGGAGCTGTTTTTT. Encoded protein: CASSLGDRDTGELFF. V gene TRBV13 combines with J gene TRBJ2-2; 8 bases fit TRBD1. The CDR3 loop spans 15 amino acids. The junction had 0 bases not matched to a gene; V was cut back by 0 bases and J by 3 bases. The germline V gene has CDR1 PRHDT and CDR2 FYEKMQ (reference sequence).